This entry features one TCR beta chain sequence. These data come from a study of T cell changes during pregnancy in multiple sclerosis. CDR3 size: 19 residues. Germline V CDR1 and CDR2: SEHNR, FQNEAQ (reference sequence). The J segment lost 2 bases and the V segment lost 5 bases, leaving 18 bases of the junction unmatched. Using immunoSEQ multiplex PCR, the repertoire was profiled, and TCRdb retains in-frame clones only, with some absent. In the table there are some 95,000 clones, 80% to 95% of which are singletons. This TCR derives from a female donor with multiple sclerosis, enrolled in a pregnancy study. This chain joins TRBV7-9 and TRBJ2-7; 10 nucleotides match TRBD2. The sequences come from peripheral blood, collected in the first trimester of pregnancy. The CDR3 coding sequence is TGTGCCAGCAGCCGATCAGCGGGAGGGCCTCTTCTTCAGGCCTACGAGCAGTACTTC. Protein sequence: CASSRSAGGPLLQAYEQYF.